One and the same sample provided the 25 T cell receptor beta chains below, sequenced in a study of CD8 T cells in ankylosing spondylitis. TCRdb re-called the 5' RACE reads with MiXCR, one entry per CDR3 protein. The sample lists hundreds of thousands of distinct CDR3 sequences, 20% seen once, with under 8.5% in the top ten. Specimen: blood, either unsorted or a sorted T cell fraction (not recorded which). The receptor source for this set is a male donor with ankylosing spondylitis or in good health (not recorded which).

V and J are TRBV20-1 and TRBJ1-2; 10 bases line up with TRBD1. The CDR3 runs to 17 residues. J gave up 4 bases and V 3 bases, and 14 bases lay outside the gene matches. CDR1 and CDR2 from the germline V gene are DFQATT and SNEGSKA (reference sequence). CDR3 coding DNA: TGCAGTGCTAGGGGAGACAGGGGGCGGGAGAAGGGCTATGGCTACACCTTC. This encodes CSARGDRGREKGYGYTF.

This clonotype was counted a few times. The chain employs TRBV6-2 or TRBV6-3 and TRBJ2-3, with 9 bases lining up with TRBD2. Germline values: CDR1 MNHEY, CDR2 SVGEGT. The V and J ends lost 9 bases and 2 bases, in that order; junction bases with no gene match: 9. The CDR3 runs 15 residues. CDR3 amino acids: CASKRASGITDTQYF. The CDR3 DNA reads as TGTGCCAGTAAAAGAGCTAGCGGGATCACAGATACGCAGTATTTT.

The chain is built from TRBV12-3 or TRBV12-4 and TRBJ2-1; D call uncertain. The CDR3 runs 15 residues. Trimming left V 1 base short and J 1 base short, with 8 bases between. CDR3 protein: CASSLVSGSYNEQFF. CDR3 DNA sequence: TGTGCCAGCAGTTTAGTTTCCGGTTCCTACAATGAGCAGTTCTTC.

V and J are TRBV12-3 or TRBV12-4 and TRBJ2-5, with a weak D call TRBD2 (6 bases). There are 15 residues in the CDR3. Between the trimmed V and J ends, which lost 0 bases and 5 bases, there was a span of 13 bases. CDR3: CASSLALGGVETQYF. In DNA, the CDR3 is TGTGCCAGCAGTTTAGCATTGGGAGGCGTGGAGACCCAGTACTTC.

The rearrangement links TRBV7-9 to TRBJ2-7; tentatively, D is TRBD1 (6 bases). The germline gives CDR1 SEHNR, CDR2 FQNEAQ (reference sequence). Trimming cost V 5 bases and J 0 bases, with 11 bases left between them. This CDR3 spans 14 amino acids. The CDR3 protein is CASSRTADSYEQYV. As DNA, the CDR3 is TGTGCCAGCAGCCGGACAGCAGACTCCTACGAGCAGTACGTC.

This chain uses TRBV20-1 with TRBJ1-6, with D unclear. The CDR3 covers 14 residues. Trimming removed 4 bases from V and 8 bases from J, with 15 bases in between. The germline V gene encodes CDR1 DFQATT and CDR2 SNEGSKA (reference sequence). DNA of the CDR3: TGCAGTGCTAAGGGAAGTGTCGGAGATTCACCCCTCCACTTT. Its translation is CSAKGSVGDSPLHF.

The gene calls are TRBV7-8 and TRBJ2-7; TRBD2 agrees at 8 bases. With 0 bases clipped from V and 3 bases from J, the junction kept 1 base outside the gene matches. The CDR3 spans 14 residues. CDR1 and CDR2 from the germline V gene are SGHVS and FQNEAQ. CDR3 protein: CASSLASGDYEQYV. The CDR3 DNA reads TGTGCCAGCAGCTTAGCTAGCGGGGACTACGAGCAGTACGTC.

The chain carries TRBV2 and TRBJ2-1; D is possibly TRBD1 (7 bases). Trimming removed 6 bases at V and 9 bases at J, with 18 bases between. The V gene's germline CDR1 is SNHLY and CDR2 FYNNEI. The length of the CDR3 is 14 residues. CDR3 sequence: CASRGMRQGGEQFF. In DNA form, the CDR3 reads TGTGCCAGCAGGGGAATGAGACAGGGAGGTGAGCAGTTCTTC.

The chain combines TRBV11-1 with TRBJ1-6, with a tentative D call TRBD1 (6 bases). The V gene's germline CDR1 is SGHAT and CDR2 FQDESV (reference sequence). The CDR3 consists of 14 residues. With 5 bases removed from V and 10 bases from J, the gap between germline ends came to 15 bases. The CDR3 loop is CASSTDTGRSPLHF. The CDR3 DNA reads as TGTGCCAGCAGCACTGACACAGGGCGGTCACCCCTCCACTTT. The full variable domain, rest sourced from reference TRBV11-1 and TRBJ1-6, is EAEVAQSPRYKITEKSQAVAFWCDPISGHATLYWYRQILGQGPELLVQFQDESVVDDSQLPKDRFSAERLKGVDSTLKIQPAELGDSAMYLCASSTDTGRSPLHFGNGTRLTVT.

The table lists this clonotype with a few counts. The rearrangement links TRBV24-1 to TRBJ2-2; D is unclear. CDR3 size: 14 residues. The ends were cut back, 3 bases at V and 5 bases at J, with 9 bases in the middle. Germline V gene sequence: CDR1 KGHDR, CDR2 SFDVKD. In DNA form, the CDR3 reads TGTGCCACCAGTGATCCCTGGAAAACCGGGGAGCTGTTTTTT. This codes for CATSDPWKTGELFF.

This clonotype was counted a few times. The V gene is TRBV5-1, the J gene TRBJ2-5; 7 nucleotides align to TRBD1. In germline, CDR1 is SGHRS, CDR2 YFSETQ. The V segment lost 7 bases and the J segment 4 bases; nucleotides outside the gene matches: 16. The CDR3 totals 16 residues. CDR3 protein: CASEVGYRGVRETQYF. The CDR3 nucleotides are TGCGCCAGCGAAGTAGGATACAGGGGAGTGAGAGAGACCCAGTACTTC.

V and J are TRBV7-6 and TRBJ2-5, with D perhaps assigned TRBD1 or TRBD2 (6 bases each). This CDR3 has 15 residues. Trimming left V 7 bases short and J 2 bases short, with 17 bases between. The germline V gene encodes CDR1 SGHVS and CDR2 FNYEAQ. The CDR3 DNA follows: TGTGCCAGCACCCTAGGGTGGGGGGCGCAAGAGACCCAGTACTTC. Protein sequence: CASTLGWGAQETQYF.

Only a few counts were recorded for this clonotype. The chain couples TRBV11-1 to TRBJ2-1; TRBD2 aligns across 9 bases. With 3 bases clipped from V and 5 bases from J, the junction kept 5 bases outside the gene matches. The CDR3 sequence is 15 residues long. Germline CDR1 SGHAT, CDR2 FQDESV (reference sequence). CDR3 DNA sequence: TGTGCCAGCAGCTTTAGACTAGCGGAGAACAATGAGCAGTTCTTC. Translating it yields CASSFRLAENNEQFF.

The chain joins TRBV5-1 to TRBJ2-2; no clear D gene. The CDR3 length is 16 residues. V was trimmed by 4 bases and J by 5 bases, leaving 18 bases between them. In germline, CDR1 is SGHRS, CDR2 YFSETQ. Here the CDR3 reads CASSHTYPTATGELFF. The CDR3 DNA follows: TGCGCCAGCAGCCACACCTATCCTACAGCGACCGGGGAGCTGTTTTTT.

This clonotype came up many times. J is TRBJ2-1 and V is TRBV2; 12 bases are shared with TRBD2. This CDR3 region has 15 residues. The V segment lost 2 bases and the J segment 10 bases; nucleotides outside the gene matches: 6. Germline V CDR1 and CDR2: SNHLY, FYNNEI. For the CDR3, the DNA is TGTGCCAGCAGTGAACTAGCGGGGGGGCCTTTAGAGCAGTTCTTC. Its protein is CASSELAGGPLEQFF.

The chain recombines TRBV18 with TRBJ1-2; tentatively, D is TRBD1 (5 bases). V gave up 6 bases and J gave up 2 bases, with 25 bases separating them. Germline CDR1 and CDR2: KGHSH and LQKENI. The CDR3 runs to 18 residues. CDR3 loop: CASSLPEGDGRQNYGYTF. The DNA of the CDR3 is TGTGCCAGCTCCCTACCGGAAGGGGACGGCAGACAGAACTATGGCTACACCTTC.

V is TRBV28 and J is TRBJ1-4; D is unclear. CDR1 MDHEN and CDR2 SYDVKM come from the germline V gene. CDR3 length: 17 amino acids. Trimming took 1 base from V and 2 from J, leaving 14 bases between them. CDR3 in amino acids: CASSLLLRVATNEKLFF. The CDR3 DNA is TGTGCCAGCAGTTTATTGCTGAGAGTAGCGACTAATGAAAAACTGTTTTTT.

The CDR3 bases are TGTGCCAGCAGTGGGGGCCGCGGGGCTTGGGACACTGAAGCTTTCTTT. Translation gives CASSGGRGAWDTEAFF. The chain recombines TRBV6-1 with TRBJ1-1, with D possibly being TRBD1 (5 bases). Germline values: CDR1 MNHNS, CDR2 SASEGT. Between the trimmed V and J ends, which lost 4 bases and 3 bases, there was a span of 18 bases. This CDR3 region has 16 residues.

This chain uses TRBV6-1 with TRBJ2-7, with 12 bases that match TRBD2. The V gene end was trimmed by 5 bases and the J gene end by 7 bases; junction bases not matched to a gene: 9. Per the germline V gene, CDR1 is MNHNS and CDR2 is SASEGT. The CDR3 has 15 amino acids. The CDR3 is CASSIKLAGGGEQYV. The CDR3 bases are TGTGCCAGCAGTATTAAACTAGCGGGAGGAGGTGAGCAGTACGTC.

In its sample, this clonotype was seen a few times. The CDR3 spells CASSFLSPNDEQFF. The CDR3 bases are TGCGCCAGCAGCTTCCTAAGCCCCAACGATGAGCAGTTCTTC. This chain uses TRBV5-1 with TRBJ2-1; D is unresolved. The germline V gene has CDR1 SGHRS and CDR2 YFSETQ. V was shortened by 2 bases and J by 8 bases, with 14 bases between the two germline ends. The CDR3 runs 14 residues. Drawing the rest from reference TRBV5-1 and TRBJ2-1, the complete variable domain is KAGVTQTPRYLIKTRGQQVTLSCSPISGHRSVSWYQQTPGQGLQFLFEYFSETQRNKGNFPGRFSGRQFSNSRSEMNVSTLELGDSALYLCASSFLSPNDEQFFGPGTRLTVL.

The J gene is TRBJ2-2, the V gene TRBV7-2; maybe TRBD2 (6 bases). Trimming shortened V by 2 bases and J by 0 bases, and 13 bases separated the two germline ends. This CDR3 comprises 17 residues. Germline CDR1 and CDR2: SGHTA and FQGNSA. The CDR3 is CASSLNPSASNTGELFF. DNA for the CDR3: TGTGCCAGCAGCTTAAACCCTAGCGCTTCGAACACCGGGGAGCTGTTTTTT.

The rearrangement links TRBV24-1 to TRBJ1-5; no definite D call. CDR1 is KGHDR, CDR2 SFDVKD, per germline. V lost 9 bases and J 2 bases, leaving 7 bases between the germline ends. The CDR3 loop spans 12 amino acids. In DNA, the CDR3 is TGTGCCACCCCTTGGGGCAATCAGCCCCAGCATTTT. Protein product: CATPWGNQPQHF.

This clonotype was recorded a few times. The chain uses TRBV12-3 or TRBV12-4 and TRBJ1-5; D remains unclear. The CDR3 contains 15 residues. V was trimmed by 2 bases and J by 10 bases, leaving 18 bases between them. The CDR3 is CASSLSESTFLPQHF. For the CDR3, the DNA is TGTGCCAGCAGTTTATCCGAGAGTACCTTCCTACCCCAGCATTTT.

The rearrangement uses TRBV24-1 and TRBJ2-2, with D perhaps given as TRBD1 or TRBD2 (5 bases each). CDR3 length: 13 residues. Germline assignment: CDR1 KGHDR and CDR2 SFDVKD. V lost 5 bases to trimming and J lost 7 bases, with 10 bases between them. The DNA for the CDR3 is TGTGCCACCAGTGTGGGGGTATACGGGGAGCTGTTTTTT. Its protein product is CATSVGVYGELFF.

There are many counts of this clonotype. The chain recombines TRBV29-1 with TRBJ1-1; D perhaps matches TRBD1 (5 bases). Germline V gives CDR1 SQVTM, CDR2 ANQGSEA. This CDR3 contains 13 residues. The ends were cut back, 8 bases at V and 5 bases at J, with 18 bases in the middle. The CDR3 region is CSLTRVVGTEAFF. In DNA form, the CDR3 reads TGCAGCTTAACCAGGGTAGTGGGTACTGAAGCTTTCTTT.